A single sample is the source of the 4 T cell receptor beta chains below, sequenced in a study of CD4 T cells in relation to SARS-CoV-2 and coronaviruses. Before the COVID-19 pandemic, during about 2011-2019, CD4+ T cells were taken from unexposed donors. Libraries were prepared by immunoSEQ multiplex PCR; TCRdb keeps only in-frame clonotypes and omits some of them. The sample holds around 69,000 clones, approximately 94% seen once. The sample taken for sequencing was naive CD4+ T cells from PBMCs. The subset is: naive CD4+ T cells isolated by negative enrichment. All receptors derive from a human donor in good health.

The rearrangement joins TRBV7-2 to TRBJ2-1; the D gene is possibly TRBD2 (5 bases). The CDR3 is 14 amino acids. V gave up 5 bases and J gave up 12 bases, with 20 bases separating them. Germline V gene data show CDR1 as SGHTA and CDR2 as FQGNSA. The CDR3 region is CASSLSSGPMRQFF. The DNA of the CDR3 is TGTGCCAGCAGCCTATCAAGCGGACCAATGAGGCAGTTCTTC.

This chain connects TRBV3-1 (or the pseudogene TRBV3-2) to TRBJ2-2; tentative D call: TRBD1 (5 bases). Trimming stripped 7 bases from V and 1 base from J, with 13 bases between. Germline-derived CDR1 and CDR2 are LGHDT and YNNKEL (reference sequence). The CDR3 is 15 amino acids. CDR3: CASTLGQMNTGELFF. The CDR3 coding sequence is TGTGCCAGCACCCTGGGGCAGATGAACACCGGGGAGCTGTTTTTT.

The chain carries TRBV3-1 (or the pseudogene TRBV3-2) and TRBJ2-1; 7 nucleotides align to TRBD2. The CDR3 covers 16 residues. Germline V lookup: CDR1 LGHDT, CDR2 YNNKEL (reference sequence). Unmatched junction bases numbered 4, after V lost 0 bases and J lost 2 bases. The CDR3 nucleotides read TGTGCCAGCAGCCAAGATCGCGGGAGCACCTACAATGAGCAGTTCTTC. This encodes CASSQDRGSTYNEQFF.

CDR3 region: CASSSGRRLNEQFF. The CDR3 bases are TGTGCCAGCAGCAGCGGTCGGCGTCTCAATGAGCAGTTCTTC. The genes are TRBV9 and TRBJ2-1; weak D call: TRBD2 (5 bases). Trimming shortened V by 4 bases and J by 6 bases, and 14 bases separated the two germline ends. The CDR3 length is 14 residues. The germline gives CDR1 SGDLS, CDR2 YYNGEE. Looking up the rest from reference TRBV9 and TRBJ2-1 gives the full variable domain: DSGVTQTPKHLITATGQRVTLRCSPRSGDLSVYWYQQSLDQGLQFLIQYYNGEERAKGNILERFSAQQFPDLHSELNLSSLELGDSALYFCASSSGRRLNEQFFGPGTRLTVL.